The present T cell receptor beta chain was sequenced within a study of shared clonotypes between healthy human individuals. Methods used by the authors: For the immunoSEQ data, sequences were junction-only without quality scores, so filtering differed. Measured with immunoSEQ multiplex PCR; TCRdb has only the in-frame clones, and not every one. V, J and clone size are those of that table, while D and trimming were read from the DNA. The profile shows roughly 590,000 clones, about 95% of them singletons. A remark on this clone: Its antigen is still unknown.

CD45RO-negative, CCR7-selected cells formed the naive CD8 fraction, which excluded terminally differentiated effector memory CD45RA+ cells. Adults of Caucasian background living in Nashville, Tennessee made up all donors. The CDR3 has 14 amino acids. Germline loops: CDR1 SEHNR, CDR2 FQNEAQ (reference sequence). Losses at the gene ends were 4 bases for V and 8 bases for J; bases not matched to a gene: 6. Study-wide results and caveats: The authors expected sequencing depth to affect clonotype sharing among donors. Naive CD4 clonotype sharing across several donors was 4% to 5%.

The chain combines TRBV7-9 with TRBJ2-1; 9 bases match TRBD2. The material sequenced was naive CD8+ T cells sorted from blood. The sequence was collected from a woman younger than 45 in good health. CDR3 nucleotide sequence: TGTGCCAGCAGCTCAGGGACTAGCTTTCATGAGCAGTTCTTC. This codes for CASSSGTSFHEQFF. Full variable domain (remainder filled in from reference TRBV7-9 and TRBJ2-1): DTGVSQNPRHKITKRGQNVTFRCDPISEHNRLYWYRQTLGQGPEFLTYFQNEAQLEKSRLLSDRFSAERPKGSFSTLEIQRTEQGDSAMYLCASSSGTSFHEQFFGPGTRLTVL.